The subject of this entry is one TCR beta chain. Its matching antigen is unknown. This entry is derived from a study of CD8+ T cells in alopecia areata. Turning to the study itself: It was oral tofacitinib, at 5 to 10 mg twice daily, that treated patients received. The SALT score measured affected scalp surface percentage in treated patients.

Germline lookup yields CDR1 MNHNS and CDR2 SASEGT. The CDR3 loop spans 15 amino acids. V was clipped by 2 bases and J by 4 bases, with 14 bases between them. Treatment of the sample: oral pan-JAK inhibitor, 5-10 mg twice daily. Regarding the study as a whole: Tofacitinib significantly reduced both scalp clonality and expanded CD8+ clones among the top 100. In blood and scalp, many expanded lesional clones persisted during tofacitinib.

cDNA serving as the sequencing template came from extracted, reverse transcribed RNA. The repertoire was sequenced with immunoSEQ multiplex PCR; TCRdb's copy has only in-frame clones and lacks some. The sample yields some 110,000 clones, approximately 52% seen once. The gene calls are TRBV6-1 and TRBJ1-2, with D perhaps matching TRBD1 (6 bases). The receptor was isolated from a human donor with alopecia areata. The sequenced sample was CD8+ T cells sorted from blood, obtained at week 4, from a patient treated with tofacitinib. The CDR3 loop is CASSETGAPVYGYTF. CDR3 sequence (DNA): TGTGCCAGCAGTGAAACGGGGGCACCTGTCTATGGCTACACCTTC.